A single sample gave rise to the 14 T cell receptor beta chains below, sequenced in a study of beta chain features in type 1 diabetes. Sequencing targeted expressed TCRB transcripts, as all isolated RNA had been reverse transcribed. Clones were sequenced by immunoSEQ multiplex PCR, and TCRdb holds only the in-frame ones, with some missing. This table holds under 350,000 clones, around an eighth found once. Antigens of these TCRs are unknown. Study-wide results and limits: Shorter TCRB CDR3s, moderately but significantly so, were found in Type 1 diabetes patients in all four CD4+ subsets.

Sequenced: naive CD4+ T cells from blood. The receptors shown here come from a man younger than 45 with type 1 diabetes.

This clone was observed a handful of times. The gene calls are TRBV30 and TRBJ2-2; D might be TRBD2 (7 bases). Germline V gene lookup returns CDR1 GTSNPN and CDR2 SVGIG (reference sequence). Trimming pared 2 bases from V and 0 bases from J, leaving 13 bases between. The CDR3 is 16 residues long. The DNA of the CDR3 is TGTGCCTGGAGTTGGGGGGGCCTCGCGAACACCGGGGAGCTGTTTTTT. This codes for CAWSWGGLANTGELFF. Supplemented by reference TRBV30 and TRBJ2-2, the full variable domain reads SQTIHQWPATLVQPVGSPLSLECTVEGTSNPNLYWYRQAAGRGLQLLFYSVGIGQISSEVPQNLSASRPQDRQFILSSKKLLLSDSGFYLCAWSWGGLANTGELFFGEGSRLTVL.

This clone was seen only a few times. The gene calls are TRBV5-1 and TRBJ2-5; TRBD1 aligns across 10 bases. The CDR3 extends over 15 amino acids. Looked up from germline, CDR1 is SGHRS and CDR2 is YFSETQ. Unmatched junction bases numbered 0, after V lost 0 bases and J lost 1 base. The CDR3 region is CASSLGDRGQETQYF. The CDR3, as DNA: TGCGCCAGCAGCTTGGGGGACAGGGGCCAAGAGACCCAGTACTTC.

This clone showed up just a few times. The chain has TRBV28 and TRBJ1-5; 9 bases align to TRBD1. Germline trimming cut 6 bases from V and 3 bases from J; bases unmatched to any gene: 6. This CDR3 comprises 15 residues. Germline CDR1 and CDR2: MDHEN and SYDVKM. In DNA form, the CDR3 reads TGTGCCAGCAGGGGGGGACAGGGCTACAATCAGCCCCAGCATTTT. Its protein is CASRGGQGYNQPQHF. Complete variable domain (other parts from reference TRBV28 and TRBJ1-5): DVKVTQSSRYLVKRTGEKVFLECVQDMDHENMFWYRQDPGLGLRLIYFSYDVKMKEKGDIPEGYSVSREKKERFSLILESASTNQTSMYLCASRGGQGYNQPQHFGDGTRLSIL.

This clone was seen only a few times. Other DNA sequences in this specimen translate into the identical CDR3. The V call is TRBV18, the J call TRBJ1-1, with D possibly matching TRBD1 (5 bases). Germline CDR1 is KGHSH and CDR2 is LQKENI. CDR3 length equals 14 residues. The V end lost 1 base, the J end lost 1 base, and 7 bases lay between the germline ends. DNA of the CDR3: TGTGCCAGCTCACCACAGACAGAGAACACTGAAGCTTTCTTT. This codes for CASSPQTENTEAFF.

This sequence joins TRBV7-6 and TRBJ2-3; unclear D gene. CDR3 length: 12 residues. Germline-derived CDR1 and CDR2 are SGHVS and FNYEAQ. Trimming removed 2 bases at V and 3 bases at J, with 3 bases between. CDR3 in amino acids: CASSLSTDTQYF. Here the CDR3 DNA reads TGTGCCAGCAGCTTATCGACAGATACGCAGTATTTT.

This clone was detected a few times. This chain joins TRBV28 and TRBJ2-7; D is unclear. V lost 2 bases and J lost 5, with 7 bases in between. Germline loops: CDR1 MDHEN, CDR2 SYDVKM. The CDR3 loop spans 12 amino acids. CDR3 nucleotides: TGTGCCAGCAGTTTAATACAGAACGAGCAGTACTTC. This codes for CASSLIQNEQYF.

J is TRBJ1-2 and V is TRBV4-1, with D perhaps TRBD1 (5 bases). The V gene lost 1 base and the J gene lost 5 bases, with 11 bases spanning the gap. CDR3 length equals 14 residues. Germline V gene lookup returns CDR1 MGHRA and CDR2 YSYEKL. The CDR3 DNA sequence: TGCGCCAGCAGCCAAGGTGCAGGGAAATATGGCTACACCTTC. Encoded protein: CASSQGAGKYGYTF.

This rearrangement joins TRBV4-2 to TRBJ2-5; D call uncertain. The CDR3 is 13 residues long. Germline loops: CDR1 LGHNA, CDR2 YNFKEQ. V lost 2 bases and J 2 bases, leaving 6 bases between the germline ends. CDR3 DNA sequence: TGTGCCAGCAGCCAACGTGTTCAAGAGACCCAGTACTTC. Amino acids: CASSQRVQETQYF.

The gene calls are TRBV18 and TRBJ1-2; D is perhaps TRBD1 (6 bases). CDR3 size: 13 residues. Germline V gene data show CDR1 as KGHSH and CDR2 as LQKENI. The V gene lost 4 bases and the J gene lost 1 base, with 7 bases spanning the gap. The CDR3 spells CASSRTVNYGYTF. Here the CDR3 DNA reads TGTGCCAGCTCACGGACAGTTAACTATGGCTACACCTTC.

This clone has more than one count but fewer than ten. CDR3 region: CASSDKGARSGANVLTF. In nucleotides, the CDR3 is TGTGCCAGCAGTGATAAGGGGGCGCGTTCTGGGGCCAACGTCCTGACTTTC. The J gene is TRBJ2-6, the V gene TRBV6-1; 7 bases agree with TRBD1. The CDR3 extends over 17 amino acids. From germline, CDR1 is MNHNS and CDR2 SASEGT. J gave up 1 base and V 3 bases, and 6 bases lay outside the gene matches.

The chain links TRBV14 to TRBJ1-2; 8 nucleotides align to TRBD1. With 4 bases clipped from V and 4 bases from J, the junction kept 5 bases outside the gene matches. The CDR3 covers 14 residues. Looked up from germline, CDR1 is SGHDN and CDR2 is FVKESK. The CDR3 spells CASSPAGGPYGYTF. CDR3 DNA sequence: TGTGCCAGCAGCCCTGCAGGGGGCCCCTATGGCTACACCTTC. Supplemented by reference TRBV14 and TRBJ1-2, the full variable domain reads EAGVTQFPSHSVIEKGQTVTLRCDPISGHDNLYWYRRVMGKEIKFLLHFVKESKQDESGMPNNRFLAERTGGTYSTLKVQPAELEDSGVYFCASSPAGGPYGYTFGSGTRLTVV.

The chain uses TRBV7-9 and TRBJ2-3; the D gene is possibly TRBD2 (5 bases). This CDR3 has 13 residues. V was clipped by 5 bases and J by 6 bases, with 12 bases between them. Germline CDR1 SEHNR, CDR2 FQNEAQ (reference sequence). The CDR3, as DNA: TGTGCCAGCAGCCCTCTAGCTGCGGATACGCAGTATTTT. It codes for CASSPLAADTQYF.

V and J are TRBV2 and TRBJ2-5; D is perhaps TRBD2 (6 bases). The germline V gene has CDR1 SNHLY and CDR2 FYNNEI. The CDR3 has 14 amino acids. V lost 4 bases, J lost 6 bases, and 15 bases lay in between. CDR3 coding DNA: TGTGCCAGCAGTGGGGGCGGGATGATGAAGACCCAGTACTTC. Translating gives CASSGGGMMKTQYF.

This clone was detected only a few times. The chain carries TRBV7-9 and TRBJ1-2; D unclear. CDR3 length: 15 residues. Trimming pared 5 bases from V and 4 bases from J, leaving 17 bases between. Germline assignment: CDR1 SEHNR and CDR2 FQNEAQ (reference sequence). The CDR3: CASSPIALGGYGYTF. The CDR3 bases are TGTGCCAGCAGCCCCATTGCGCTCGGCGGCTATGGCTACACCTTC.